This TCR beta chain was retrieved from a study of blood T cell repertoires in COVID-19. Looking at the study overall: The cDNA or gDNA used as material had been derived from T cells, B-cell-depleted T cells, or PBMCs.

V shed 4 bases, J shed 3 bases, and the junction held 5 bases outside the gene matches. CDR1 and CDR2 from the germline V gene are MNHEY and SVGAGI. The CDR3 is 15 amino acids. Original analysis: Amplification of reference gene primers was used by the study to estimate nucleated cell counts. Here immunoSEQ multiplex PCR was the method, and the copy in TCRdb shows in-frame clones only, minus some. The D gene and trimming were derived from the DNA, and the V and J assignments and clone size from that table. The profile shows approximately 69,000 clones, 90% of them singletons. The sample comprised peripheral blood. The TCR was taken from a man aged 50 to 60 with acute or convalescent COVID-19. The chain employs TRBV6-5 and TRBJ2-7, with 11 bases aligning to TRBD2. The CDR3 bases are TGTGCCAGCAGTTCGGGACTAGCGGAAGTCTACGAGCAGTACTTC. It translates to CASSSGLAEVYEQYF.